This is a list of T cell receptor beta chains from one sample in a study of CD8+ T cells in alopecia areata. The table came from immunoSEQ multiplex PCR; TCRdb's copy has only in-frame clones and leaves some out. The sample has 200,000 to 250,000 clones; around three fifths are singletons. The source was CD4+ T cells sorted from blood, collected at week 4, from a patient treated with tofacitinib. Receptor source: a human donor with alopecia areata. CDR3s include the opening cysteine and the closing phenylalanine or tryptophan. The D gene is left open where the match is weak. Clone size is not always given. Where it is, it says once, few, many or a class for expanded clones.

j_gene,v_gene,d_gene,abundance,CDR3nt,CDR3aa
TRBJ1-2,TRBV6-1,-,-,TGTGCCAGCAGCCTAGAATCGAGATATGGCTACACCTTC,CASSLESRYGYTF
TRBJ2-7,TRBV13,-,-,TGTGCCAGCAGCTTAAGGAGGAACTCCTACGAGCAGTACTTC,CASSLRRNSYEQYF
TRBJ2-7,TRBV30,-,few,TGTGCCTGGATGGGGGTCTACGAGCAGTACTTC,CAWMGVYEQYF
TRBJ2-3,TRBV25-1,TRBD2,-,TGTGCCAGCAGTGTCACTAGCGGTAGCACAGATACGCAGTATTTT,CASSVTSGSTDTQYF
TRBJ2-5,TRBV10-3,-,-,TGTGCCATCTCCGAGGGGGACACCCAAGAGACCCAGTACTTC,CAISEGDTQETQYF
TRBJ2-5,TRBV7-3,-,-,TGTGCCAGCAGCCTGGGGGAGACTCGGACCCAGTACTTC,CASSLGETRTQYF
TRBJ2-5,TRBV29-1,-,few,TGCAGCGTTGGGGTCGGGCAGTCGGAGACCCAGTACTTC,CSVGVGQSETQYF
TRBJ1-1,TRBV19,-,many,TGTGCCAGTAGTTACTACATGAACACTGAAGCTTTCTTT,CASSYYMNTEAFF
TRBJ2-3,TRBV7-2,-,-,TGTGCCAGCAGCTTCGCGAACACAGATACGCAGTATTTT,CASSFANTDTQYF
TRBJ1-6,TRBV5-1,-,-,TGCGCCAGCAGCTTAGCGGGGGTACCTTCACCCCTCCACTTT,CASSLAGVPSPLHF
TRBJ2-1,TRBV18,-,-,TGTGCCAGCTCACCACCGGTGTCCTACAATGAGCAGTTCTTC,CASSPPVSYNEQFF
TRBJ1-1,TRBV29-1,-,-,TGCAGCGTTGTGTTGAACGGATACACTGAAGCTTTCTTT,CSVVLNGYTEAFF
TRBJ1-2,TRBV29-1,-,-,TGCAGCGTTGAAGTGTGGGATACAGGCTACACCTTC,CSVEVWDTGYTF
TRBJ2-4,TRBV27,-,once,TGTGCCAGCGACACCCAAAACATTCAGTACTTC,CASDTQNIQYF
TRBJ2-5,TRBV29-1,-,-,TGCAGCGTTGACGCGGTCGCCGGGGAGACCCAGTACTTC,CSVDAVAGETQYF
TRBJ2-2,TRBV5-1,TRBD1,few,TGCGCCAGCAGTCCAGGACAGGGGACCGGGGAGCTGTTTTTT,CASSPGQGTGELFF
TRBJ1-1,TRBV29-1,-,-,TGCAGCGCTTCAGGGGTGGGGACTGAAGCTTTCTTT,CSASGVGTEAFF
TRBJ1-4,TRBV12-5,TRBD1,-,TGTGCTAGTGGTTTGGCCCGGACAGGGAGGGAAAAACTGTTTTTT,CASGLARTGREKLFF
TRBJ2-3,TRBV2,-,-,TGTGCCAGCAGGGAAGGGCCTCTCGCAGATACGCAGTATTTT,CASREGPLADTQYF
TRBJ1-1,TRBV18,TRBD1,few,TGTGCCAGCTCACCGCGGACAGGGGATGAAGCTTTCTTT,CASSPRTGDEAFF
TRBJ2-1,TRBV10-3,-,-,TGTGCCATCAGTGCAATAAGGGGGAACAACAATGAGCAGTTCTTC,CAISAIRGNNNEQFF
TRBJ2-4,TRBV4-3,-,-,TGCGCCAGCAGCCAAGGCCGGGACTCCAAAAACATTCAGTACTTC,CASSQGRDSKNIQYF
TRBJ2-4,TRBV4-1,-,few,TGCGCCAGCAGCCGGGGCTCAGATCTAGCCAAAAACATTCAGTACTTC,CASSRGSDLAKNIQYF
TRBJ1-3,TRBV18,-,-,TGTGCCAGCTCACCACAGAGAGATGGAAACACCATATATTTT,CASSPQRDGNTIYF
TRBJ1-6,TRBV27,TRBD1,few,TGTGCCAGCAGTTCCCTAGGGACAGGGACTCAGCCCCTCCACTTT,CASSSLGTGTQPLHF
TRBJ1-5,TRBV6-6,-,-,TGTGCCAGCAGTTACGGAGAGAGCAATCAGCCCCAGCATTTT,CASSYGESNQPQHF
TRBJ1-2,TRBV29-1,-,-,TGCAGCGTTGAGGGGGCCTATGGCTACACCTTC,CSVEGAYGYTF
TRBJ2-6,TRBV27,TRBD1,-,TGTGCCAGCAGTTCGAGGGGGCCTGGGGCCAACGTCCTGACTTTC,CASSSRGPGANVLTF
TRBJ2-2,TRBV29-1,-,few,TGCAGCGTTGGATTCATGAACACCGGGGAGCTGTTTTTT,CSVGFMNTGELFF
TRBJ1-1,TRBV5-4,TRBD1,-,TGTGCCAGCAGCACTTCCCCCAGGGGGCCGAACGAAGCTTTCTTT,CASSTSPRGPNEAFF
TRBJ1-2,TRBV29-1,-,once,TGCAGCGTTCCCAGGGATGGTAGCTATGGCTACACCTTC,CSVPRDGSYGYTF
TRBJ2-3,TRBV6-1,TRBD2,-,TGTGCCAGCAGCGTAGCGGGGGGAGATACGCAGTATTTT,CASSVAGGDTQYF
TRBJ1-2,TRBV6-1,-,many,TGTGCCAGCAGTGAAGTGGGGAGCTACACCTTC,CASSEVGSYTF
TRBJ2-5,TRBV29-1,TRBD1,-,TGCAGCGTTGAAACGGGGACAGGGACTACCCAGTACTTC,CSVETGTGTTQYF
TRBJ2-3,TRBV4-2,-,few,TGTGCCAGCAGCCAAGAGGCGGCGGGCCTCACAGATACGCAGTATTTT,CASSQEAAGLTDTQYF
TRBJ1-1,TRBV29-1,TRBD1,-,TGCAGCGCAGAGTCGGGACAGGGAATTGAAGCTTTCTTT,CSAESGQGIEAFF
TRBJ1-2,TRBV29-1,TRBD1,-,TGCAGCGTTGAAATAGCAGGGGGGAATGGCTACACCTTC,CSVEIAGGNGYTF
TRBJ1-1,TRBV18,-,few,TGTGCCAGCTCACCTACGGGGAACACTGAAGCTTTCTTT,CASSPTGNTEAFF
TRBJ2-1,TRBV29-1,-,-,TGCAGCGTATCCCGGCAGGGCGGCAATGAGCAGTTCTTC,CSVSRQGGNEQFF
TRBJ2-5,TRBV5-1,TRBD1,-,TGCGCCAGCAGCTTGTCAGGGACAGGGAGTGGTGGAGAGACCCAGTACTTC,CASSLSGTGSGGETQYF
TRBJ1-2,TRBV4-3,TRBD1,-,TGCGCCAGCAGCCACGACAGGGGGCTTCACTATGGCTACACCTTC,CASSHDRGLHYGYTF
TRBJ2-1,TRBV7-3,-,-,TGTGCCAGCAGCTTTCAGGGTTCCGGCAATAGTGAGCAGTTCTTC,CASSFQGSGNSEQFF